This paragraph covers one T cell receptor (beta chain) sequence. TCRdb re-derived calls from the RT-PCR reads in MiXCR, one entry per CDR3 protein. This repertoire shows around 700,000 distinct CDR3 sequences, 14% found once; its top ten account for about 3.9%. This CDR3 is 11 amino acids long. Trimming stripped 1 base from V and 13 bases from J, with 10 bases between. Germline CDR1 and CDR2: SGHTA and FQGNSA. Material for sequencing was memory CD4+ T cells from blood. The receptor comes from a female donor in good health, serving as a healthy control. The rearrangement links TRBV7-2 to TRBJ1-2; D is unclear. The CDR3 coding sequence is TGTGCCAGCAGCTTAGGTTTACACCCCACCTTC. Amino acid sequence: CASSLGLHPTF.